The source of this T cell receptor beta chain is a study of T cell responses to AZD1222 COVID-19 vaccine. Study observations and caveats: Donors, mostly white British, included more females; clonal diversity was possibly underestimated. In the spike-specific TCR repertoire, nearly half reportedly target unmutated variant regions. Only 5 or 6 individuals given AZD1222 were seropositive at baseline.

The CDR3 is 12 residues long. Germline values: CDR1 GTSNPN, CDR2 SVGIG (reference sequence). The V and J ends lost 3 bases and 8 bases, in that order; junction bases with no gene match: 4. TCRdb keeps only in-frame clones here, not all; method: immunoSEQ multiplex PCR. The repertoire holds about 110,000 clones, with around 87% as singletons. About this clone: Its antigen is as yet unknown.

The receptor comes from an adult in good health. The material sequenced was peripheral blood, taken on day 0 of AZD1222 vaccination. The V call is TRBV30, the J call TRBJ1-5; 7 nucleotides match TRBD1. CDR3 region: CAWRTGDEPQHF. CDR3 coding DNA: TGTGCCTGGAGAACAGGGGATGAGCCCCAGCATTTT.